This T cell receptor beta chain originates from a study of response to subunit inactivated influenza vaccine. V was clipped by 5 bases and J by 9 bases; unmatched bases: 6. This CDR3 is built from 14 residues. In germline, CDR1 is SEHNR, CDR2 FQNEAQ (reference sequence). This clonotype was observed a few times. What it recognizes is unknown. Study results and caveats: Authors suggested each seasonal flu vaccination may recruit only limited numbers of new T cells.

TCRdb recomputed calls from the RT-PCR reads with MiXCR, one row per CDR3 protein. This sample has 450,000 to 700,000 distinct CDR3 sequences, with 13% to 15% found just once. The rearrangement links TRBV7-9 to TRBJ1-6, with 8 positions matching TRBD1. The source was PBMCs from blood, collected roughly 13 days after vaccination. This clonotype originated in a man between 45 and 60 years old who received an inactivated influenza vaccine. The CDR3 nucleotides read TGTGCCAGCAGCAACGGACAGGGCACTTCACCCCTCCACTTT. It codes for CASSNGQGTSPLHF.